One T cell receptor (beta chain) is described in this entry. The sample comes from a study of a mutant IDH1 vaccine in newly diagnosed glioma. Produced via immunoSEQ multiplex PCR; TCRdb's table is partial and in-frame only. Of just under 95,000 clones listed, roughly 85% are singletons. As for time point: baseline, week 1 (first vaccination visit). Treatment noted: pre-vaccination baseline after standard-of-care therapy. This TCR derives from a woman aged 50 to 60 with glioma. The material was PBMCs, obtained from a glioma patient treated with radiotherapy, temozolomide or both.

CDR3: CASSFTGSGSPLHF. CDR3 nucleotide sequence: TGTGCCAGCAGCTTTACAGGGTCGGGATCACCCCTCCACTTT. This rearrangement joins TRBV11-2 to TRBJ1-6, with D perhaps matching TRBD1 (6 bases). CDR1 SGHAT and CDR2 FQNNGV come from the germline V gene. V dropped 3 bases and J dropped 10 bases, with 13 bases sitting between them. The CDR3 is made up of 14 amino acids.